The next 15 T cell receptor beta chains were all read from a single sample in a study of blood T cell repertoires in COVID-19. Generated by immunoSEQ multiplex PCR, the TCRdb table keeps only in-frame clones and is missing some. The data contain about 94,000 clones, 80% of them seen just once; the ten biggest clones take up around 20%. Sequencing was done on a sample of peripheral blood. These receptors were obtained from a human donor in a cohort sampled during active COVID-19.

This clone showed up just a few times. V and J are TRBV2 and TRBJ2-7; TRBD2 matches at 13 bases. The CDR3 spans 14 residues. V dropped 6 bases and J dropped 4; count of bases not matched to a gene: 3. CDR1 and CDR2 from the germline V gene are SNHLY and FYNNEI. The CDR3 DNA follows: TGTGCCAGCAGAGGGACTAGCGGGATATACGAGCAGTACTTC. Amino acids: CASRGTSGIYEQYF.

The J gene is TRBJ2-6, the V gene TRBV19; 11 nucleotides match TRBD2. CDR1 and CDR2 (germline): LNHDA, SQIVND (reference sequence). Trimming cost V 3 bases and J 2 bases; bases outside gene matches: 6. The CDR3 extends over 18 amino acids. CDR3 sequence reads: CASSISSGRPPGANVLTF. In DNA form, the CDR3 reads TGTGCCAGTAGTATTTCTAGCGGGAGGCCGCCTGGGGCCAACGTCCTGACTTTC.

The CDR3, as DNA: TGTGCCAGCAGTTACTCCGGGACAGAGGGTTTCGGAGCTTTCTTT. It codes for CASSYSGTEGFGAFF. The rearrangement uses TRBV6-6 and TRBJ1-1, with 7 positions matching TRBD1. Per the germline V gene, CDR1 is MNHNY and CDR2 is SVGAGI (reference sequence). V gave up 0 bases and J gave up 10 bases; unmatched junction bases: 11. The CDR3 contains 15 residues.

V and J are TRBV5-1 and TRBJ2-1, with D hard to call. This CDR3 spans 15 amino acids. CDR1 is SGHRS, CDR2 YFSETQ, per germline. V lost 0 bases and J lost 0, with 7 bases in between. CDR3 coding DNA: TGCGCCAGCAGCTTGGGAAGGAGCTCCTACAATGAGCAGTTCTTC. Translated, it gives CASSLGRSSYNEQFF.

This chain connects TRBV24-1 to TRBJ2-7, with 10 bases that match TRBD2. Losses at the gene ends were 2 bases for V and 2 bases for J; bases not matched to a gene: 5. The CDR3 has 16 residues. Looked up from germline, CDR1 is KGHDR and CDR2 is SFDVKD. The CDR3: CATSDWGAGGPYEQYF. The CDR3 DNA reads as TGTGCCACCAGTGATTGGGGAGCGGGAGGGCCCTACGAGCAGTACTTC.

J is TRBJ2-7 and V is TRBV9, with D possibly being TRBD1 (6 bases). Germline V gene lookup returns CDR1 SGDLS and CDR2 YYNGEE. V was shortened by 0 bases and J by 6 bases, with 16 bases between the two germline ends. The CDR3 runs to 15 residues. DNA for the CDR3: TGTGCCAGCAGCGTAGCCTATGGACAGTACAGCGAGCAGTACTTC. Translation: CASSVAYGQYSEQYF.

This clone was counted between two and nine times. The V call is TRBV7-3, the J call TRBJ2-2, with D hard to call. The CDR3 length is 15 residues. Germline V lookup: CDR1 SGHTA, CDR2 FQGTGA. V lost 5 bases to trimming and J lost 4 bases, with 14 bases between them. CDR3 nucleotide sequence: TGTGCCAGCAGCGCGTCGGGTTTCACCACCGGGGAGCTGTTTTTT. Its translation: CASSASGFTTGELFF.

The chain links TRBV29-1 to TRBJ2-2; TRBD2 matches at 9 bases. This CDR3 spans 15 amino acids. With V trimmed by 5 bases and J by 7 bases, 11 bases remained unmatched. From germline, CDR1 is SQVTM and CDR2 ANQGSEA. Written as DNA, the CDR3 is TGCAGCGTTAAGATTATAGCGGGAGAGGTCGGGGAGCTGTTTTTT. Amino acids: CSVKIIAGEVGELFF.

The chain has TRBV11-2 and TRBJ1-3; 8 positions match TRBD1. Germline assignment: CDR1 SGHAT and CDR2 FQNNGV. V gave up 2 bases and J gave up 3 bases; unmatched junction bases: 12. The CDR3 has 18 residues. The CDR3 region is CASSLRGATGVVGNTIYF. The CDR3 DNA sequence: TGTGCCAGCAGCTTAAGGGGGGCGACAGGGGTTGTTGGAAACACCATATATTTT.

V gene TRBV7-8 combines with J gene TRBJ2-7; 15 bases line up with TRBD2. There are 17 residues in the CDR3. Trimming at V came to 4 bases and at J to 4 bases, leaving 8 bases not matched to a gene. Germline CDR1 and CDR2: SGHVS and FQNEAQ. The CDR3 here is CASSSQGGLAGGYEQYF. CDR3 coding DNA: TGTGCCAGCAGCTCCCAAGGGGGACTAGCGGGAGGATACGAGCAGTACTTC.

This clone occurred many times. The chain uses TRBV28 and TRBJ1-6; a weak D match, TRBD1 (6 bases). The V and J ends lost 6 bases and 12 bases respectively, with 21 bases between them. This CDR3 has 15 residues. Germline lookup yields CDR1 MDHEN and CDR2 SYDVKM. As DNA, the CDR3 is TGTGCCAGCAGCCCCACCACCGACAGGCCCCGACCCCTCCACTTT. Encoded protein: CASSPTTDRPRPLHF.

This chain joins TRBV25-1 and TRBJ2-1; possibly TRBD2 for D (5 bases). The CDR3 runs 13 residues. V was shortened by 7 bases and J by 6 bases, with 13 bases between the two germline ends. CDR1 is MGHDK and CDR2 is SYGVNS in the germline V gene. The CDR3 DNA reads TGTGCCAGCACCTCCTGGGCGGGCAATGAGCAGTTCTTC. It translates to CASTSWAGNEQFF.

The rearrangement uses TRBV18 and TRBJ1-1; TRBD1 agrees at 10 bases. V was pared by 6 bases and J by 5 bases, with 12 bases of the junction left unmatched. The CDR3 totals 16 residues. Germline-derived CDR1 and CDR2 are KGHSH and LQKENI. Written as DNA, the CDR3 is TGTGCCAGCTCCCGCACCCCGGGACAGGGGAGGACTGAAGCTTTCTTT. Residues: CASSRTPGQGRTEAFF. The full variable domain, its missing parts supplied by reference TRBV18 and TRBJ1-1, is NAGVMQNPRHLVRRRGQEARLRCSPMKGHSHVYWYRQLPEEGLKFMVYLQKENIIDESGMPKERFSAEFPKEGPSILRIQQVVRGDSAAYFCASSRTPGQGRTEAFFGQGTRLTVV.

This clone was recorded only once. This rearrangement joins TRBV28 to TRBJ1-2, with 7 bases matching TRBD1. V dropped 2 bases and J dropped 5; count of bases not matched to a gene: 8. The CDR3 length is 15 residues. The germline V gene has CDR1 MDHEN and CDR2 SYDVKM. In DNA, the CDR3 is TGTGCCAGCAGTTTAAGTGAGGGGGCGCGTTATGGCTACACCTTC. It is translated as CASSLSEGARYGYTF.

CDR3 in DNA: TGCGCCAGCAGCTTGGGGACAGGTATGGAGACCCAGTACTTC. Its protein is CASSLGTGMETQYF. The rearrangement uses TRBV5-1 and TRBJ2-5, with 7 bases matching TRBD1. The junction had 4 bases not matched to a gene; V was cut back by 0 bases and J by 5 bases. The germline gives CDR1 SGHRS, CDR2 YFSETQ. The CDR3 length is 14 residues.